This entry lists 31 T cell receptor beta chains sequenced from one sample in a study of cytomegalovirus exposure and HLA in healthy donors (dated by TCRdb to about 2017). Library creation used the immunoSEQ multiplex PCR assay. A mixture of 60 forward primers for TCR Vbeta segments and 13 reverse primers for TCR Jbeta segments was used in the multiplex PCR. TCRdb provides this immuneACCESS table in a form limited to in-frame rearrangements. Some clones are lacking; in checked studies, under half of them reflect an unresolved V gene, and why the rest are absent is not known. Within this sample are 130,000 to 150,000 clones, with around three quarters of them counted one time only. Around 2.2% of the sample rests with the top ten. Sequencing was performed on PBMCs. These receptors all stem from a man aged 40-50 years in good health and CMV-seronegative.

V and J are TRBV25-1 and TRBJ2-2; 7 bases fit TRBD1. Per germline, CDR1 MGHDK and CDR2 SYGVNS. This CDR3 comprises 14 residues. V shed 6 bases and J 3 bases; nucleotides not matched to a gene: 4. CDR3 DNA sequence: TGTGCCAGCAGGAGGACAGGCGACACCGGGGAGCTGTTTTTT. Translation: CASRRTGDTGELFF.

DNA of the CDR3: TGTGCCAGCAGTTACGGCCCAAACAGGGACACTGAAGCTTTCTTT. Translating it yields CASSYGPNRDTEAFF. The chain joins TRBV6-6 to TRBJ1-1, with D possibly TRBD1 on 6 matching bases. CDR1 is MNHNY and CDR2 is SVGAGI in the germline V gene (reference sequence). The CDR3 has 15 residues. Trimming stripped 2 bases from V and 3 bases from J, with 13 bases between.

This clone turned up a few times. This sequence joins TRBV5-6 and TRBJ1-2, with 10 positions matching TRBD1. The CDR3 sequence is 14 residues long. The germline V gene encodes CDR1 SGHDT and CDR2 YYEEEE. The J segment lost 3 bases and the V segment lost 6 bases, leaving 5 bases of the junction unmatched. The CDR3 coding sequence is TGTGCCAGCACCGGGGACAGGGGCTACTATGGCTACACCTTC. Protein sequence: CASTGDRGYYGYTF.

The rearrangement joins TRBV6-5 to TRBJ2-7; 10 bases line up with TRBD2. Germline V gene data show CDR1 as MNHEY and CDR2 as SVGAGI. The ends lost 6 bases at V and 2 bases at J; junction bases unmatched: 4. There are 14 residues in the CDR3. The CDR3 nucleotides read TGTGCCAGCAGACAGCGGGAGGGAGCCTACGAGCAGTACTTC. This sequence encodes CASRQREGAYEQYF.

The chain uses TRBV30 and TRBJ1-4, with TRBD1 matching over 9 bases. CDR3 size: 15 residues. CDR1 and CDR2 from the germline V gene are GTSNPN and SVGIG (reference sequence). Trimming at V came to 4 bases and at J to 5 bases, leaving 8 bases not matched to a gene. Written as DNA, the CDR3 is TGTGCCTGGACAACCGGGGACAGGGCGAATGAAAAACTGTTTTTT. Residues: CAWTTGDRANEKLFF.

The CDR3 loop reads CASSESAYEQYF. DNA for the CDR3: TGTGCCAGCAGTGAATCCGCCTACGAGCAGTACTTC. The chain couples TRBV2 to TRBJ2-7; D is unclear. V lost 2 bases and J 2 bases, leaving 4 bases between the germline ends. The CDR3 contains 12 residues. Germline values: CDR1 SNHLY, CDR2 FYNNEI.

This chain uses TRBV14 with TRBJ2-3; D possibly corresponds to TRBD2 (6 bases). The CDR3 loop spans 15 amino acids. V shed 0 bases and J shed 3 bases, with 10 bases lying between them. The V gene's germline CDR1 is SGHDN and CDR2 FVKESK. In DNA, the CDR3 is TGTGCCAGCAGCCAAGAAGGGAGGCGGACAGATACGCAGTATTTT. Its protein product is CASSQEGRRTDTQYF.

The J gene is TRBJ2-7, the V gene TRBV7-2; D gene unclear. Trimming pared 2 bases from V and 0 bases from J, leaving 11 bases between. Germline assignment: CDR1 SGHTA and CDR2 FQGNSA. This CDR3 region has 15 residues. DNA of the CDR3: TGTGCCAGCAGCTTAAATCGCGGAACCTCCTACGAGCAGTACTTC. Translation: CASSLNRGTSYEQYF.

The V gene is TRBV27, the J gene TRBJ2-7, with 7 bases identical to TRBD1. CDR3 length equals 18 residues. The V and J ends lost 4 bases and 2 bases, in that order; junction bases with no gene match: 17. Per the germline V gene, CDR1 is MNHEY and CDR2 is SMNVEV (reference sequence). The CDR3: CASSSRQGVRESPYEQYF. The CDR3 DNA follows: TGTGCCAGCAGTTCTCGCCAGGGGGTGAGGGAGTCCCCCTACGAGCAGTACTTC.

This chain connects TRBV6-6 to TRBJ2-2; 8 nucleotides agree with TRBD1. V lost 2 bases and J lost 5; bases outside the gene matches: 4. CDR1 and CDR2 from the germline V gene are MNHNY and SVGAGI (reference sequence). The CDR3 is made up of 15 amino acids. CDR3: CASSYQGADTGELFF. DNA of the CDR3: TGTGCCAGCAGTTACCAGGGGGCGGATACCGGGGAGCTGTTTTTT.

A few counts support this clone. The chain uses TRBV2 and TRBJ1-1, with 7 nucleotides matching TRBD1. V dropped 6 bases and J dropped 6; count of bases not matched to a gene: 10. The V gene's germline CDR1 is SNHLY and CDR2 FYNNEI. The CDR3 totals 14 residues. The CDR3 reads CASRRDRSLAEAFF. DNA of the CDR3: TGTGCCAGCAGAAGGGACAGATCCCTCGCTGAAGCTTTCTTT.

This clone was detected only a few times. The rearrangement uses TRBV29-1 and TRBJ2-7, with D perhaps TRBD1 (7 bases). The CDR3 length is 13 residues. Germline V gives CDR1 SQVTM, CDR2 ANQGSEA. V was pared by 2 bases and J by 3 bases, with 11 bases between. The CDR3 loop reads CSVESGDSYEQYF. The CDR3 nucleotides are TGCAGCGTTGAATCGGGGGACAGCTACGAGCAGTACTTC.

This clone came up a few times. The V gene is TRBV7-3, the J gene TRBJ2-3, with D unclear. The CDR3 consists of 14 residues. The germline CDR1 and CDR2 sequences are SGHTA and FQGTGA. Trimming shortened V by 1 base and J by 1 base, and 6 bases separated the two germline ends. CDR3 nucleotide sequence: TGTGCCAGCAGCTTAAGAGTCCGCACAGATACGCAGTATTTT. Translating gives CASSLRVRTDTQYF.

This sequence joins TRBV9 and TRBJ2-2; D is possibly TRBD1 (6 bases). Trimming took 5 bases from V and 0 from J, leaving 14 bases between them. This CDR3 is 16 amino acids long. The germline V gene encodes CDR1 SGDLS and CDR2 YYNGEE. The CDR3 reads CASSPWDIPNTGELFF. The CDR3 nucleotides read TGTGCCAGCAGTCCTTGGGACATCCCGAACACCGGGGAGCTGTTTTTT.

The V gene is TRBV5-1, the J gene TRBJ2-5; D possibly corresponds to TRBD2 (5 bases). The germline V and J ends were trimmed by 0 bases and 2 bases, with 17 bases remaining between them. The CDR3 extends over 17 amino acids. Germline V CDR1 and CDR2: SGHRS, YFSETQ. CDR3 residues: CASSLGGLPHTQETQYF. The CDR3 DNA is TGCGCCAGCAGCTTGGGTGGACTGCCTCACACTCAAGAGACCCAGTACTTC. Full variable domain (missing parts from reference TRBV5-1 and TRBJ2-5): KAGVTQTPRYLIKTRGQQVTLSCSPISGHRSVSWYQQTPGQGLQFLFEYFSETQRNKGNFPGRFSGRQFSNSRSEMNVSTLELGDSALYLCASSLGGLPHTQETQYFGPGTRLLVL.

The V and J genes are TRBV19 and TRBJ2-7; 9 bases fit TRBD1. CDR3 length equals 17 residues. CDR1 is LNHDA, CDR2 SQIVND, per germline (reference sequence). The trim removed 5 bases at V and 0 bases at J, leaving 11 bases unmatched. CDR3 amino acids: CASSGRRGTGRSYEQYF. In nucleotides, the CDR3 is TGTGCCAGTAGTGGACGACGCGGGACAGGGCGCTCCTACGAGCAGTACTTC.

The CDR3 loop is CASSGQGAGDTQYF. CDR3 DNA sequence: TGTGCCAGCAGCGGACAGGGGGCGGGAGATACGCAGTATTTT. The genes are TRBV2 and TRBJ2-3, with 11 bases aligning to TRBD1. J lost 5 bases, V lost 6 bases, and 4 bases had no gene match. The V gene's germline CDR1 is SNHLY and CDR2 FYNNEI. This CDR3 is built from 14 residues.

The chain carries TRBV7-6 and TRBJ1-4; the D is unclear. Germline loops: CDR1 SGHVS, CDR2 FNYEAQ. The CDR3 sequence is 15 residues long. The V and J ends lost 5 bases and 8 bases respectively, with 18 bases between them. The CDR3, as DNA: TGTGCCAGCAGCCCGCTTCGGACCGGAGGGGAAAAACTGTTTTTT. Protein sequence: CASSPLRTGGEKLFF.

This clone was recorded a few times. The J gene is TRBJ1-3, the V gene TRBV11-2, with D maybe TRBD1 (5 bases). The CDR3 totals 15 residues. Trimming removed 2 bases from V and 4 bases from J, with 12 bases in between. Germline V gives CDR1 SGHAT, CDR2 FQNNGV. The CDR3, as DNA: TGTGCCAGCAGCTTACGGGGGACCTACGGAAACACCATATATTTT. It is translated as CASSLRGTYGNTIYF.

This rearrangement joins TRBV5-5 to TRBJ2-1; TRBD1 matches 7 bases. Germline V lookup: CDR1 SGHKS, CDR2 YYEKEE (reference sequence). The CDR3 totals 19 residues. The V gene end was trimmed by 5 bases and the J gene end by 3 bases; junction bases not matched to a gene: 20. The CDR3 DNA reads TGTGCCAGCAGTGAGACAGGGCCCCACATCGCGCAGGTCTACAATGAGCAGTTCTTC. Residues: CASSETGPHIAQVYNEQFF.

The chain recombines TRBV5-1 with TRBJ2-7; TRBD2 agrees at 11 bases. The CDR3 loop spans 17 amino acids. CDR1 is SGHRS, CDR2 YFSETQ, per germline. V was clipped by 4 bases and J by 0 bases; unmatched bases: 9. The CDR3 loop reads CASSRGLAARSSYEQYF. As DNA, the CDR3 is TGCGCCAGCAGCCGGGGACTAGCGGCGCGAAGCTCCTACGAGCAGTACTTC.

The CDR3 sequence is CASNPSGKNSYNEQFF. The CDR3 DNA follows: TGTGCCAGCAACCCGAGCGGGAAAAACTCCTACAATGAGCAGTTCTTC. This chain joins TRBV2 and TRBJ2-1; 7 positions agree with TRBD2. V shed 7 bases and J 0 bases; nucleotides not matched to a gene: 9. Germline V gene sequence: CDR1 SNHLY, CDR2 FYNNEI. The CDR3 has 16 residues.

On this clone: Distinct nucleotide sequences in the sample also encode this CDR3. The CDR3 sequence is CASSVGGRSYEQYF. DNA of the CDR3: TGTGCCAGCAGCGTAGGCGGCCGCAGCTACGAGCAGTACTTC. The chain is built from TRBV9 and TRBJ2-7; D uncertain. Between the trimmed V and J ends, which lost 0 bases and 3 bases, there was a span of 10 bases. Looked up from germline, CDR1 is SGDLS and CDR2 is YYNGEE. This CDR3 has 14 residues.

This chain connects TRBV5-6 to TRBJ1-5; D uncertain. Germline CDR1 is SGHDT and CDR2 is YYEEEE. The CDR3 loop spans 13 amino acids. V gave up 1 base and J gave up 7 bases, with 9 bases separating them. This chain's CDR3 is CASSLLAGQPQHF. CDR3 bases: TGTGCCAGCAGCTTGCTGGCGGGGCAGCCCCAGCATTTT.

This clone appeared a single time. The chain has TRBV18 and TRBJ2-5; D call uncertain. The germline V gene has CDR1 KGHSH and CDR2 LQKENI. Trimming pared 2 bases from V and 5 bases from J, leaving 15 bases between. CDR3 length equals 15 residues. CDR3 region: CASSPFQRGLETQYF. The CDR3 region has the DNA TGTGCCAGCTCACCATTTCAGCGAGGTTTGGAGACCCAGTACTTC.

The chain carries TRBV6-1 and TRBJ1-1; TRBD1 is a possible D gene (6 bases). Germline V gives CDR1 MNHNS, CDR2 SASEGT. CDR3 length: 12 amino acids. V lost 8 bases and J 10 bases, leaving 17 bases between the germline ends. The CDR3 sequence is CASLLNRGGAFF. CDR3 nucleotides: TGTGCCAGCCTCCTAAATAGGGGGGGAGCTTTCTTT.

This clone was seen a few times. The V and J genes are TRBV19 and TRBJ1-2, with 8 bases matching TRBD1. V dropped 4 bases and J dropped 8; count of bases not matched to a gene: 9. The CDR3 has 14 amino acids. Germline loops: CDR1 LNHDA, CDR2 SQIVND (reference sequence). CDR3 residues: CASSTGQGALGYTF. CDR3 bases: TGTGCCAGTAGTACAGGCCAGGGGGCTCTGGGCTACACCTTC. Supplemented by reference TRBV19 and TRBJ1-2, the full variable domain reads DGGITQSPKYLFRKEGQNVTLSCEQNLNHDAMYWYRQDPGQGLRLIYYSQIVNDFQKGDIAEGYSVSREKKESFPLTVTSAQKNPTAFYLCASSTGQGALGYTFGSGTRLTVV.

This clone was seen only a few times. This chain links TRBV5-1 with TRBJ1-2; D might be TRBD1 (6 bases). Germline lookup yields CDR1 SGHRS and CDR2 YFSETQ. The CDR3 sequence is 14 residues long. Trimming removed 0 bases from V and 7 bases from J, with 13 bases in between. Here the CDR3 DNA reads TGCGCCAGCAGCTTGGCCCAGGGGAGGGGTGGCTACACCTTC. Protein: CASSLAQGRGGYTF. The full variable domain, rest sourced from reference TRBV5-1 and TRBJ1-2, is KAGVTQTPRYLIKTRGQQVTLSCSPISGHRSVSWYQQTPGQGLQFLFEYFSETQRNKGNFPGRFSGRQFSNSRSEMNVSTLELGDSALYLCASSLAQGRGGYTFGSGTRLTVV.

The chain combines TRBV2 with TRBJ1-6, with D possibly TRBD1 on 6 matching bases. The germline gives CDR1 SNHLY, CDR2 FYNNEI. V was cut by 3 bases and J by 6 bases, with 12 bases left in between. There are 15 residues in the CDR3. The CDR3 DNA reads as TGTGCCAGCAGTGACAGGGGATTAAGTAATTCACCCCTCCACTTT. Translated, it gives CASSDRGLSNSPLHF. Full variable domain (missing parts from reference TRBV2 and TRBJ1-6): EPEVTQTPSHQVTQMGQEVILRCVPISNHLYFYWYRQILGQKVEFLVSFYNNEISEKSEIFDDQFSVERPDGSNFTLKIRSTKLEDSAMYFCASSDRGLSNSPLHFGNGTRLTVT.

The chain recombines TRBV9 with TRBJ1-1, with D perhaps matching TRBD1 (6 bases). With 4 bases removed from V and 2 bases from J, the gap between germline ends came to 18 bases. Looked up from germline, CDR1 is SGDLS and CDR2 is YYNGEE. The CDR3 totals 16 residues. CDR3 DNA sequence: TGTGCCAGCAGCCCTTGGGTGGGGGGGCTTAACACTGAAGCTTTCTTT. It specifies CASSPWVGGLNTEAFF.

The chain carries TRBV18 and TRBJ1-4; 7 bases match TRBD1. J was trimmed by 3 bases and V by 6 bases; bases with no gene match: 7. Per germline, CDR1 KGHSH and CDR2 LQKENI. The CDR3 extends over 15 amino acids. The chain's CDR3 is CASSPMGQPNEKLFF. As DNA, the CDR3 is TGTGCCAGCTCGCCCATGGGACAGCCTAATGAAAAACTGTTTTTT. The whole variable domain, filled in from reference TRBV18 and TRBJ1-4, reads NAGVMQNPRHLVRRRGQEARLRCSPMKGHSHVYWYRQLPEEGLKFMVYLQKENIIDESGMPKERFSAEFPKEGPSILRIQQVVRGDSAAYFCASSPMGQPNEKLFFGSGTQLSVL.